This T cell receptor beta chain emerged from a study of regulatory T cells in long-lasting Graves disease. As for this clonotype: Antigen: not known.

Arm-PCR of CDR3 regions and iRepertoire HTBI primers were used to build TCR beta libraries. A single record per CDR3 protein comes from TCRdb applying MiXCR to the multiplex PCR reads. The sample holds 400,000 to 500,000 distinct CDR3 sequences; roughly a fifth are singletons and the top ten take around 15%. Study conclusions and caveats: Preferential use of TRBV28, TRBJ1-2 and TRBJ2-5 was seen in persistent disease.

Germline CDR1 is DFQATT and CDR2 is SNEGSKA (reference sequence). This CDR3 region has 14 residues. V was pared by 6 bases and J by 7 bases, with 10 bases of the junction left unmatched. Specified time point: persistent/refractory GD, antithyroid drugs over 5 years with positive TRAb. Generation of the TCR library employed RNA extracted from PBMCs. The specimen comprised peripheral blood mononuclear cells (PBMCs), sampled when the disease was refractory, from a patient treated with antithyroid drugs. V usage is TRBV20-1 and J usage is TRBJ2-7, with 12 bases lining up with TRBD2. The origin of this receptor is a female donor with Graves disease. The CDR3: CSARPTSGSWEQYF. In DNA, the CDR3 is TGCAGTGCGAGACCGACTAGCGGGAGTTGGGAGCAGTACTTC.